The 21 T cell receptor beta chains below come from one sample, sequenced in a study of technical replicates of blood from a handful of donors. Generated by immunoSEQ multiplex PCR, the TCRdb table keeps only in-frame clones and is missing some. This table has over 55,000 clones, around 87% appearing once. The sequenced material came from PBMCs. The origin of the receptors is a human donor in good health. Some clones in this sample may be carry-over from other donors' samples.

V gene TRBV5-4 combines with J gene TRBJ2-1, with D tentatively TRBD1 (5 bases). CDR3 length: 15 residues. CDR1 is SGHNT, CDR2 YYREEE, per germline (reference sequence). Deletions cut 3 bases from V and 0 bases from J, with 10 bases between. CDR3 nucleotide sequence: TGTGCCAGCAGCTGGGGCGGTAACTCCTACAATGAGCAGTTCTTC. Its translation is CASSWGGNSYNEQFF.

The J gene is TRBJ2-7, the V gene TRBV7-3; D is perhaps TRBD1 (5 bases). The length of the CDR3 is 13 residues. V lost 2 bases and J 5 bases, leaving 10 bases between the germline ends. The germline V gene has CDR1 SGHTA and CDR2 FQGTGA. The CDR3 DNA is TGTGCCAGCAGCTTAGGGTTAGGGGACGAGCAGTACTTC. It is translated as CASSLGLGDEQYF.

This chain uses TRBV6-5 with TRBJ1-6; 8 nucleotides align to TRBD1. J was trimmed by 13 bases and V by 0 bases; bases with no gene match: 8. Germline assignment: CDR1 MNHEY and CDR2 SVGAGI. The CDR3 consists of 15 residues. CDR3 bases: TGTGCCAGCAGTTACTCGTTCAGGGGGCGGAGGCCCCTCCACTTT. Encoded protein: CASSYSFRGRRPLHF.

This chain joins TRBV2 and TRBJ2-7, with 11 bases matching TRBD2. Trimming at V came to 6 bases and at J to 0 bases, leaving 4 bases not matched to a gene. Germline loops: CDR1 SNHLY, CDR2 FYNNEI. This CDR3 spans 15 amino acids. The CDR3 DNA follows: TGTGCCAGCAGCCCAACTAGCGGGAGCTCCTACGAGCAGTACTTC. This sequence encodes CASSPTSGSSYEQYF.

This clone is a singleton in its sample. This sequence joins TRBV10-3 and TRBJ2-5; 9 nucleotides align to TRBD2. Trimming at V came to 8 bases and at J to 5 bases, leaving 9 bases not matched to a gene. Germline V gene data show CDR1 as ENHRY and CDR2 as SYGVKD. The CDR3 covers 14 residues. In nucleotides, the CDR3 is TGTGCCATCGGGAGAGCGGGGGGATCTGAGACCCAGTACTTC. Protein product: CAIGRAGGSETQYF.

The chain's CDR3 is CASSLGQDNYGYTF. Written as DNA, the CDR3 is TGCGCCAGCAGCCTTGGACAGGACAACTATGGCTACACCTTC. The chain recombines TRBV4-3 with TRBJ1-2, with 7 bases fitting TRBD1. Germline V lookup: CDR1 LGHNA, CDR2 YSLEER. The CDR3 length is 14 residues. V shed 4 bases, J shed 2 bases, and the junction held 4 bases outside the gene matches.

The chain couples TRBV9 to TRBJ1-1, with D possibly TRBD1 on 5 matching bases. The V end lost 3 bases, the J end lost 6 bases, and 21 bases lay between the germline ends. CDR1 is SGDLS, CDR2 YYNGEE, per germline. The CDR3 covers 16 residues. CDR3 nucleotide sequence: TGTGCCAGCAGCGCAGCGCCAGGGTTCCGGGCCCCTGAAGCTTTCTTT. Translation gives CASSAAPGFRAPEAFF.

This clone showed up many times. The genes are TRBV4-3 and TRBJ1-1; weak D call: TRBD1 (6 bases). V was trimmed by 1 base and J by 5 bases, leaving 11 bases between them. The germline V gene encodes CDR1 LGHNA and CDR2 YSLEER. This CDR3 contains 14 residues. The CDR3 protein is CASSQATGITEAFF. The CDR3 bases are TGCGCCAGCAGCCAAGCCACAGGGATAACTGAAGCTTTCTTT.

The rearrangement joins TRBV7-2 to TRBJ2-1; D possibly corresponds to TRBD2 (6 bases). Germline CDR1 is SGHTA and CDR2 is FQGNSA. The CDR3 covers 13 residues. Trimming stripped 2 bases from V and 5 bases from J, with 7 bases between. DNA for the CDR3: TGTGCCAGCAGCTTATGGACTAACAATGAGCAGTTCTTC. Translating it yields CASSLWTNNEQFF.

The chain recombines TRBV29-1 with TRBJ1-2, with D unclear. Germline loops: CDR1 SQVTM, CDR2 ANQGSEA. The ends were cut back, 7 bases at V and 5 bases at J, with 14 bases in the middle. The CDR3 covers 12 residues. The chain's CDR3 is CSALSGDYGYTF. In DNA, the CDR3 is TGCAGCGCACTCTCCGGGGATTATGGCTACACCTTC.

This clone turned up a few times. The V gene is TRBV9, the J gene TRBJ2-7; TRBD2 might be the D (6 bases). CDR1 is SGDLS and CDR2 is YYNGEE in the germline V gene. Trimming removed 2 bases at V and 2 bases at J, with 11 bases between. The CDR3 runs 14 residues. The CDR3 protein is CASSVGIAAYEQYF. The CDR3 coding sequence is TGTGCCAGCAGCGTTGGTATAGCGGCCTACGAGCAGTACTTC.

This sequence joins TRBV5-1 and TRBJ1-6; 10 nucleotides match TRBD1. Germline CDR1 and CDR2: SGHRS and YFSETQ. The CDR3 spans 15 residues. V gave up 4 bases and J gave up 9 bases; unmatched junction bases: 7. The CDR3 DNA is TGCGCCAGCAGCCTTCGGACAGGGGGAGGTTCACCCCTCCACTTT. Its protein is CASSLRTGGGSPLHF.

CDR3 DNA sequence: TGTGCCAGCTCACCGGGACTGTTTAATTCACCCCTCCACTTT. Amino acids: CASSPGLFNSPLHF. The chain employs TRBV18 and TRBJ1-6; D perhaps matches TRBD1 (5 bases). The germline CDR1 and CDR2 sequences are KGHSH and LQKENI. V gave up 3 bases and J gave up 6 bases, with 9 bases separating them. This CDR3 contains 14 residues.

In nucleotides, the CDR3 is TGCGCCAGCAGCTTATCGGGGGATAGCAATCAGCCCCAGCATTTT. This encodes CASSLSGDSNQPQHF. The chain couples TRBV5-1 to TRBJ1-5, with TRBD1 as a possible D gene (5 bases). Trimming stripped 2 bases from V and 0 bases from J, with 9 bases between. This CDR3 has 15 residues. Germline lookup yields CDR1 SGHRS and CDR2 YFSETQ.

The chain is built from TRBV5-1 and TRBJ1-2, with 9 bases that match TRBD1. CDR1 and CDR2 from the germline V gene are SGHRS and YFSETQ. The CDR3 has 15 residues. V shed 1 base, J shed 6 bases, and the junction held 7 bases outside the gene matches. CDR3 in DNA: TGCGCCAGCAGCTTGACAGGGGGCTTGGTCGATGGCTACACCTTC. It encodes CASSLTGGLVDGYTF.

The J gene is TRBJ2-1, the V gene TRBV9, with D hard to call. Per the germline V gene, CDR1 is SGDLS and CDR2 is YYNGEE. The CDR3 covers 14 residues. V gave up 6 bases and J gave up 2 bases, with 12 bases separating them. The DNA for the CDR3 is TGTGCCAGCACCAAGCAGGCTACCTACAATGAGCAGTTCTTC. It yields the protein CASTKQATYNEQFF.

The gene calls are TRBV5-5 and TRBJ1-2; 9 bases map to TRBD1. The CDR3 runs to 16 residues. Trimming removed 4 bases from V and 4 bases from J; junction bases left unmatched: 11. CDR1 SGHKS and CDR2 YYEKEE come from the germline V gene (reference sequence). The CDR3 coding sequence is TGTGCCAGCAGCACTCCGGACAGGGGCGAAGTCTATGGCTACACCTTC. Translating it yields CASSTPDRGEVYGYTF.

The rearrangement uses TRBV6-5 and TRBJ2-7; 8 nucleotides agree with TRBD2. The CDR3 covers 15 residues. V lost 0 bases to trimming and J lost 6 bases; unmatched junction nucleotides: 7. Per the germline V gene, CDR1 is MNHEY and CDR2 is SVGAGI. DNA for the CDR3: TGTGCCAGCAGTTACTCGGGGACTAGACCCTCCGAGCAGTACTTC. Its translation is CASSYSGTRPSEQYF.

Points on this clone: Other nucleotide sequences in the sample specify the same CDR3. V and J are TRBV29-1 and TRBJ2-7; D gene ambiguous. Germline V lookup: CDR1 SQVTM, CDR2 ANQGSEA. CDR3 length equals 14 residues. Between the trimmed V and J ends, which lost 0 bases and 2 bases, there was a span of 11 bases. The CDR3: CSVEDPNRAYEQYF. The CDR3 nucleotides are TGCAGCGTTGAAGATCCCAACCGCGCCTACGAGCAGTACTTC.

The table lists this clone with a count of one. The chain employs TRBV6-5 and TRBJ2-7, with 10 positions matching TRBD2. CDR3 length: 16 amino acids. Germline CDR1 and CDR2: MNHEY and SVGAGI. Unmatched junction bases numbered 3, after V lost 0 bases and J lost 1 base. The CDR3 DNA reads TGTGCCAGCAGTTACTCTCTAGCGGGAGTATCCTACGAGCAGTACTTC. Translated, it gives CASSYSLAGVSYEQYF.

The rearrangement uses TRBV28 and TRBJ1-2, with 7 bases fitting TRBD1. V lost 7 bases, J lost 5 bases, and 10 bases stayed unmatched. This CDR3 is 14 amino acids long. The germline V gene encodes CDR1 MDHEN and CDR2 SYDVKM. This CDR3 reads CASTPGDRTYGYTF. The CDR3 nucleotides read TGTGCCAGCACCCCTGGGGACAGAACGTATGGCTACACCTTC.